This TCR beta chain was profiled in a study of CD8 T cells in Susac syndrome. The RNA, roughly 0.45 to 1 ug, was put through reverse transcription using random hexamers. immunoSEQ multiplex PCR amplified TCR beta CDR3 across 54 Vbeta, 13 Jbeta. TCRdb analysed the immunoSEQ multiplex PCR reads with MiXCR anew, one entry per CDR3 protein. The table shows 250,000 to 300,000 distinct CDR3 sequences, with about 88% occurring only once. With 5 bases clipped from V and 8 bases from J, the junction kept 13 bases outside the gene matches. The CDR3 extends over 16 amino acids. The germline gives CDR1 SGHAT, CDR2 FQNNGV. The multiple sclerosis controls, all treatment-naive patients, had relapsing-remitting disease that was stable or active.

This chain joins TRBV11-2 and TRBJ2-1; 9 bases are shared with TRBD1. Source material: CD8+ T cells from PBMCs. The receptor's source is a human donor with multiple sclerosis. The CDR3 sequence is CASSITGTGFVDEQFF. In nucleotides, the CDR3 is TGTGCCAGCAGCATTACCGGGACAGGGTTTGTCGATGAGCAGTTCTTC.